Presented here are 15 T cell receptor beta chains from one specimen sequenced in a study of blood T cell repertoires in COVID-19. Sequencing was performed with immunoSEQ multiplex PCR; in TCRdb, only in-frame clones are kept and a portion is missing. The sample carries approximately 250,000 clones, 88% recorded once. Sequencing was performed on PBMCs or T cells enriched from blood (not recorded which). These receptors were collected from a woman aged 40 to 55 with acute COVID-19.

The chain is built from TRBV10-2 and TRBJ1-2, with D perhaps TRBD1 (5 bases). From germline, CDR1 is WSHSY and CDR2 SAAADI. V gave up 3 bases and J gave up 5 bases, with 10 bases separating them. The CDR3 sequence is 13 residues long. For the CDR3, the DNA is TGCGCCAGCAGTGAAAGGGGAAATTATGGCTACACCTTC. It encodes CASSERGNYGYTF.

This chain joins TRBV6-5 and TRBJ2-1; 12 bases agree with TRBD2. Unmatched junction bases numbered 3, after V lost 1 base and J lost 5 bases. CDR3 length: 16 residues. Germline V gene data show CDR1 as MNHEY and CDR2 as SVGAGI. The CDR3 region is CASSYLGTSGHNEQFF. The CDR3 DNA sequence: TGTGCCAGCAGTTACTTAGGGACTAGCGGGCACAATGAGCAGTTCTTC.

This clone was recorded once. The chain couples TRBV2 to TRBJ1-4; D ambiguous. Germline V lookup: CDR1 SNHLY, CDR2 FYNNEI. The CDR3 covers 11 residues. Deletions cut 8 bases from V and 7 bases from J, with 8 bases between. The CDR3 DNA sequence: TGTGCCAGCGGGAGACGTGAAAAACTGTTTTTT. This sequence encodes CASGRREKLFF.

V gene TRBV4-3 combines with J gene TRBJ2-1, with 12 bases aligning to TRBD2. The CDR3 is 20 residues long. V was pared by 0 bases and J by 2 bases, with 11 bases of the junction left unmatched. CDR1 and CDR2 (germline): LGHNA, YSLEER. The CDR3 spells CASSQDVPTSGGFTYNEQFF. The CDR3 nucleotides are TGCGCCAGCAGCCAAGATGTCCCCACTAGCGGGGGGTTCACCTACAATGAGCAGTTCTTC.

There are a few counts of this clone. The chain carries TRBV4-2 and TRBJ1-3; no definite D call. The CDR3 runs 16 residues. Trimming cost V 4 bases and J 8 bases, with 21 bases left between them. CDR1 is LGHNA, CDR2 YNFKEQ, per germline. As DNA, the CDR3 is TGTGCCAGCAGCCGCAATTTGGGAACCGGGGAGGACACCATATATTTT. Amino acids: CASSRNLGTGEDTIYF.

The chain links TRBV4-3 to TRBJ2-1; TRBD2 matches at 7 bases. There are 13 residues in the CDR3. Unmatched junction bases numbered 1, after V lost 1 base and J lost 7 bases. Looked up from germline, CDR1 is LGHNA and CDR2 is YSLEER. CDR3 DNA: TGCGCCAGCAGCCAAGTCGGGGGGAATGAGCAGTTCTTC. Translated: CASSQVGGNEQFF.

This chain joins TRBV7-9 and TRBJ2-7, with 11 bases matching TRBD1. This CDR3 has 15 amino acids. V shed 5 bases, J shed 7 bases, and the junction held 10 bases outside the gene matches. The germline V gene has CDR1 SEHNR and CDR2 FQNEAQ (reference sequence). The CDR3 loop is CASSPPGQGVGEQYF. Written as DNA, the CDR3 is TGTGCCAGCAGCCCCCCGGGACAGGGGGTTGGGGAGCAGTACTTC.

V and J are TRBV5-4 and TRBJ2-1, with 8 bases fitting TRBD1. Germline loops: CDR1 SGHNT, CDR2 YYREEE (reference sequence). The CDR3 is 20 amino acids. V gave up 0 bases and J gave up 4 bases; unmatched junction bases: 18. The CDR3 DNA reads TGTGCCAGCAGCTTGGATGGCTTTAGACTAGGACAGGGAGAATACAATGAGCAGTTCTTC. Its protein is CASSLDGFRLGQGEYNEQFF.

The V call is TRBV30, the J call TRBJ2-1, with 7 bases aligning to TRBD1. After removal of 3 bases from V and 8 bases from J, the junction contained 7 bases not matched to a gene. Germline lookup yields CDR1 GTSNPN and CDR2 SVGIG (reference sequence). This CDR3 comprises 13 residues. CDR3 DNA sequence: TGTGCCTGGAGAACGACAGGGATTTATGAGCAGTTCTTC. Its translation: CAWRTTGIYEQFF.

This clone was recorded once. Written as DNA, the CDR3 is TGTGCCTGGAGTGCGGGACAGACGAACACTGAAGCTTTCTTT. This codes for CAWSAGQTNTEAFF. This chain connects TRBV30 to TRBJ1-1, with 7 bases aligning to TRBD1. The CDR3 is 14 residues long. The germline V gene has CDR1 GTSNPN and CDR2 SVGIG (reference sequence). J gave up 1 base and V 1 base, and 3 bases lay outside the gene matches.

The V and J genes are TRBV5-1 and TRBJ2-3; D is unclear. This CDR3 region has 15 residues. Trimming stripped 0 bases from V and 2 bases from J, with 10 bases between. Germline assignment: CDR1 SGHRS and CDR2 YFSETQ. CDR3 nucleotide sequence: TGCGCCAGCAGCTTGGTCGACGGGTTCACAGATACGCAGTATTTT. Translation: CASSLVDGFTDTQYF.

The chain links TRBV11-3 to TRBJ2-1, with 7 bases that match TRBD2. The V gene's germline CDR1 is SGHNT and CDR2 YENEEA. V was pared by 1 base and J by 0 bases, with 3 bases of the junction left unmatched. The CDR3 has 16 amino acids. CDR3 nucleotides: TGTGCCAGCAGCTTAGGCCCGGGAGGCTCCTACAATGAGCAGTTCTTC. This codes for CASSLGPGGSYNEQFF. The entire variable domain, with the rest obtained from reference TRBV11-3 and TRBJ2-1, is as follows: EAGVVQSPRYKIIEKKQPVAFWCNPISGHNTLYWYLQNLGQGPELLIRYENEEAVDDSQLPKDRFSAERLKGVDSTLKIQPAELGDSAVYLCASSLGPGGSYNEQFFGPGTRLTVL.

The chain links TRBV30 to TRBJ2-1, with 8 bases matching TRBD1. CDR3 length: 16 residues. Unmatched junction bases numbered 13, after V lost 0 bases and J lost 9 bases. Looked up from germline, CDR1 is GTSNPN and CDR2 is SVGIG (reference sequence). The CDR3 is CAWSVLAGQGMGEQFF. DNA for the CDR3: TGTGCCTGGAGTGTACTAGCCGGACAGGGAATGGGTGAGCAGTTCTTC.

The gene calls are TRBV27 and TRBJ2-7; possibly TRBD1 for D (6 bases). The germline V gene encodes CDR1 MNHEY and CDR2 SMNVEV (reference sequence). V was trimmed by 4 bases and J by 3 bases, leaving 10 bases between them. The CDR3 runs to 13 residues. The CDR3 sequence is CASSWTVGYEQYF. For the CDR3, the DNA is TGTGCCAGCAGTTGGACAGTAGGCTACGAGCAGTACTTC.

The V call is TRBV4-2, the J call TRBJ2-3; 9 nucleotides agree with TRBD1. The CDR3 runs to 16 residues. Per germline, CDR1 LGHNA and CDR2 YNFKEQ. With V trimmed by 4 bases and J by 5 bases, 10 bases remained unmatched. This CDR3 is CASSPTGTGTGDTQYF. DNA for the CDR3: TGTGCCAGCAGCCCAACCGGGACAGGGACCGGAGATACGCAGTATTTT.